The next 11 T cell receptor beta chains were all read from a single sample in a study of cytomegalovirus exposure and HLA in healthy donors. The PCR used 60 Vbeta and 13 Jbeta primers. Sequenced by immunoSEQ multiplex PCR; TCRdb stores in-frame clones only, minus some. The sample yields 150,000 or so clones, roughly 79% seen once. Sequences were obtained from PBMCs. The receptors originated from a woman aged 45-59 years in good health and CMV-seropositive.

This clone was counted ten times or more. This chain connects TRBV7-9 to TRBJ1-2; D not certain. The germline CDR1 and CDR2 sequences are SEHNR and FQNEAQ (reference sequence). The CDR3 loop spans 12 amino acids. V shed 2 bases and J shed 6 bases, with 7 bases lying between them. CDR3 loop: CASSLSQDGYTF. The CDR3, as DNA: TGTGCCAGCAGCTTATCTCAGGATGGCTACACCTTC.

The chain carries TRBV5-6 and TRBJ1-2; TRBD1 agrees at 8 bases. The CDR3 has 15 residues. Germline lookup yields CDR1 SGHDT and CDR2 YYEEEE. Unmatched junction bases numbered 9, after V lost 4 bases and J lost 4 bases. CDR3 loop: CASSRETGAIYGYTF. The CDR3 coding sequence is TGTGCCAGCAGCCGAGAGACAGGGGCTATCTATGGCTACACCTTC.

This sequence joins TRBV19 and TRBJ2-2; D might be TRBD2 (6 bases). Trimming took off 6 bases at V and 0 bases at J, with 11 bases between the two ends. This CDR3 is built from 15 residues. Per the germline V gene, CDR1 is LNHDA and CDR2 is SQIVND (reference sequence). CDR3 residues: CASRALAPNTGELFF. The CDR3 bases are TGTGCCAGTAGGGCGCTAGCGCCGAACACCGGGGAGCTGTTTTTT.

The chain carries TRBV7-2 and TRBJ1-1; D gene ambiguous. V gave up 1 base and J gave up 8 bases, with 11 bases separating them. Germline-derived CDR1 and CDR2 are SGHTA and FQGNSA. CDR3 size: 13 residues. In DNA form, the CDR3 reads TGTGCCAGCAGCTTAGAACCAGTTTCGGAAGCTTTCTTT. Amino acid sequence: CASSLEPVSEAFF. The entire variable domain, with the rest obtained from reference TRBV7-2 and TRBJ1-1, is as follows: GAGVSQSPSNKVTEKGKDVELRCDPISGHTALYWYRQSLGQGLEFLIYFQGNSAPDKSGLPSDRFSAERTGGSVSTLTIQRTQQEDSAVYLCASSLEPVSEAFFGQGTRLTVV.

The V gene is TRBV9, the J gene TRBJ2-1; no reliable D call. Germline V gene lookup returns CDR1 SGDLS and CDR2 YYNGEE. The V end lost 4 bases, the J end lost 10 bases, and 21 bases lay between the germline ends. This CDR3 contains 15 residues. CDR3 sequence reads: CASSPRMALLGEQFF. CDR3 in DNA: TGTGCCAGCAGCCCCCGCATGGCGCTCCTCGGGGAGCAGTTCTTC.

V usage is TRBV28 and J usage is TRBJ1-5, with a possible D match to TRBD1 (5 bases). Germline V gene data show CDR1 as MDHEN and CDR2 as SYDVKM. This CDR3 has 15 residues. Trimming removed 9 bases at V and 0 bases at J, with 15 bases between. CDR3 bases: TGTGCCAGTCTGGACAACCAATATAGCAATCAGCCCCAGCATTTT. It is translated as CASLDNQYSNQPQHF.

The chain uses TRBV7-9 and TRBJ2-5; D remains ambiguous. Germline V gene sequence: CDR1 SEHNR, CDR2 FQNEAQ (reference sequence). The CDR3 is made up of 16 amino acids. The V end lost 4 bases, the J end lost 4 bases, and 19 bases lay between the germline ends. The CDR3 sequence: CASSSHVGVHGETQYF. The CDR3 nucleotides read TGTGCCAGCAGCTCTCACGTGGGCGTTCACGGAGAGACCCAGTACTTC.

The chain is built from TRBV5-6 and TRBJ1-5; no firm D call. CDR3 size: 16 residues. Deletions cut 1 base from V and 6 bases from J, with 17 bases between. Germline V gene lookup returns CDR1 SGHDT and CDR2 YYEEEE. Here the CDR3 reads CASSLWGGRGVQPQHF. Here the CDR3 DNA reads TGTGCCAGCAGCTTGTGGGGAGGGCGCGGGGTTCAGCCCCAGCATTTT.

This clone was seen only once. This sequence joins TRBV11-3 and TRBJ1-1; 8 bases fit TRBD1. The CDR3 consists of 15 residues. The V gene's germline CDR1 is SGHNT and CDR2 YENEEA. J was trimmed by 0 bases and V by 5 bases; bases with no gene match: 5. The DNA for the CDR3 is TGTGCCAGCAGCCCACCGACAGGGGTGAACACTGAAGCTTTCTTT. Protein sequence: CASSPPTGVNTEAFF.

The chain recombines TRBV7-9 with TRBJ2-1; D is perhaps TRBD2 (6 bases). The CDR3 spans 16 residues. Trimming took 1 base from V and 2 from J, leaving 12 bases between them. From germline, CDR1 is SEHNR and CDR2 FQNEAQ (reference sequence). This CDR3 reads CASSLGNGRTYNEQFF. CDR3 nucleotides: TGTGCCAGCAGCTTAGGTAACGGGAGAACCTACAATGAGCAGTTCTTC.

The CDR3 loop reads CASSVHRGQYTEAFF. As DNA, the CDR3 is TGTGCCAGCAGTGTACATAGGGGACAGTACACTGAAGCTTTCTTT. V is TRBV6-1 and J is TRBJ1-1, with TRBD1 matching over 7 bases. This CDR3 has 15 residues. Germline CDR1 reads MNHNS; CDR2 reads SASEGT. Unmatched junction bases numbered 8, after V lost 4 bases and J lost 3 bases.